This TCR beta chain appears in the sequencing data of a study of spatial heterogeneity in lung cancer. Across the whole study: Sequences of the beta chain were consistently detected in greater numbers than alpha-chain sequences.

Unique molecular identifiers tagged every individual TCR cDNA molecule. TCRdb re-analysed the 5' RACE reads in MiXCR, keeping a single row per CDR3 protein. The sample holds some 50,000 distinct CDR3 sequences; approximately 12% are singletons and the top ten take around 42%. Overall study results and limits: There were more appearances of ubiquitous expanded tumor TCRs in blood at resection than at follow-up.

The time point denotes: sample taken at primary tumor resection. Whole RNA came from tumor, nontumor lung or frozen PBMC and was sequenced without being sorted. Samples came from 72 TRACERx patients with untreated early-stage lung cancer. In its sample, this clonotype was seen a few times. No antigen is known for it. The CDR3 is 14 amino acids. The V end lost 0 bases, the J end lost 0 bases, and 5 bases lay between the germline ends. Germline loops: CDR1 SGHRS, CDR2 YFSETQ. The sequence was collected from a female donor with early-stage non-small cell lung cancer. The sequencing here drew on PBMCs, taken at surgery. The chain joins TRBV5-1 to TRBJ2-3; D gene ambiguous. The CDR3, as DNA: TGCGCCAGCAGCTTGGAACACAGCACAGATACGCAGTATTTT. Translated: CASSLEHSTDTQYF.